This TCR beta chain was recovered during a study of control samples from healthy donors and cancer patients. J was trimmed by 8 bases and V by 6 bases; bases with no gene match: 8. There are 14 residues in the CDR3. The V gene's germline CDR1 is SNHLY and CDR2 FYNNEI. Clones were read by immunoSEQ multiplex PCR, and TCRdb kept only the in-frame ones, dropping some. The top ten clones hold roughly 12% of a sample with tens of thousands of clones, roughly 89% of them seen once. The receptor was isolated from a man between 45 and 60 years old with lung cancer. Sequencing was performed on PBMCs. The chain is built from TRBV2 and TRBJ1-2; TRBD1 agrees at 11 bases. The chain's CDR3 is CASRSGTGGFGYTF. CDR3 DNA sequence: TGTGCCAGCAGGTCCGGGACAGGGGGGTTCGGCTACACCTTC.